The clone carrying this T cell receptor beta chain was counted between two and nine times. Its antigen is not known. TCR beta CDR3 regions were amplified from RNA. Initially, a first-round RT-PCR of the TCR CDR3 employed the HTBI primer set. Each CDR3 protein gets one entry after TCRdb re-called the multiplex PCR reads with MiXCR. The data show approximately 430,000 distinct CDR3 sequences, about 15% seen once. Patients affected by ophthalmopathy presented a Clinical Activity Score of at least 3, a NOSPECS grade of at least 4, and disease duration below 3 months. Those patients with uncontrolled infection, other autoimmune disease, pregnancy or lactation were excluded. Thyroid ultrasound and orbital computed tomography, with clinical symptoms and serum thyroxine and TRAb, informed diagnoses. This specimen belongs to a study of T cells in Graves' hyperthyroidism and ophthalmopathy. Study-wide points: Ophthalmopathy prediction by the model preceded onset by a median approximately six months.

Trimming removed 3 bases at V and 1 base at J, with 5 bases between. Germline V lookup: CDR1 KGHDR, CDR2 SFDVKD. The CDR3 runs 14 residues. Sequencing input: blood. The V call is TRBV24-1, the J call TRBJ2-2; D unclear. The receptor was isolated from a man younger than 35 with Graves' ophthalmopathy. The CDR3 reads CATSDNRNTGELFF. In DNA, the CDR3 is TGTGCCACCAGTGATAATAGGAACACCGGGGAGCTGTTTTTT.